These 19 T cell receptor beta chains were all obtained from the same sample, sequenced in a study of T cell responses to AZD1222 COVID-19 vaccine. Only in-frame clones appear in the TCRdb table, and some are missing; sequencing was by immunoSEQ multiplex PCR. Found here are roughly 35,000 clones, 80% to 90% of them singletons; the top ten hold about 11%. Specimen: peripheral blood, collected 28 days after the second AZD1222 dose. The receptors stem from an adult who received the AZD1222 COVID-19 vaccine.

This chain joins TRBV30 and TRBJ2-2, with no clear D. CDR1 is GTSNPN and CDR2 is SVGIG in the germline V gene (reference sequence). With 3 bases removed from V and 4 bases from J, the gap between germline ends came to 9 bases. The CDR3 is made up of 13 amino acids. This chain's CDR3 is CAWRILTTGELFF. CDR3 nucleotides: TGTGCCTGGAGAATTTTAACCACCGGGGAGCTGTTTTTT.

The chain employs TRBV7-9 and TRBJ1-1; D is undetermined. The V end lost 5 bases, the J end lost 3 bases, and 13 bases lay between the germline ends. This CDR3 spans 14 amino acids. Germline assignment: CDR1 SEHNR and CDR2 FQNEAQ (reference sequence). DNA of the CDR3: TGTGCCAGCAGCCAGGTGGTGGGGTACACTGAAGCTTTCTTT. It specifies CASSQVVGYTEAFF.

This clone has more than one count but fewer than ten. The rearrangement links TRBV7-6 to TRBJ2-5, with 8 nucleotides matching TRBD2. V lost 5 bases, J lost 4 bases, and 9 bases stayed unmatched. Germline assignment: CDR1 SGHVS and CDR2 FNYEAQ. The length of the CDR3 is 15 residues. The DNA for the CDR3 is TGTGCCAGCAGCCGAAATACGGGGGGGAGAGAGACCCAGTACTTC. This encodes CASSRNTGGRETQYF.

This clone was picked up a small number of times. This chain connects TRBV6-5 to TRBJ2-7; the D call may be TRBD1 or TRBD2 (5 bases each). The CDR3 runs 14 residues. Germline V gives CDR1 MNHEY, CDR2 SVGAGI. Trimming removed 0 bases from V and 6 bases from J, with 12 bases in between. CDR3 DNA sequence: TGTGCCAGCAGTTACTCGAGGGACGGAACCGAGCAGTACTTC. This gives the protein CASSYSRDGTEQYF.

J is TRBJ1-2 and V is TRBV7-9; no clear D. The CDR3 has 12 residues. Trimming removed 3 bases at V and 7 bases at J, with 9 bases between. Germline CDR1 SEHNR, CDR2 FQNEAQ (reference sequence). CDR3 amino acids: CASSFPNTGYTF. The CDR3 nucleotides read TGTGCCAGCAGCTTCCCGAACACTGGCTACACCTTC.

This chain joins TRBV5-4 and TRBJ1-1; no clear D. V lost 1 base, J lost 7 bases, and 5 bases lay in between. The CDR3 extends over 11 amino acids. The germline CDR1 and CDR2 sequences are SGHNT and YYREEE (reference sequence). CDR3 loop: CASSLRGEAFF. Here the CDR3 DNA reads TGTGCCAGCAGCTTGCGGGGTGAAGCTTTCTTT.

V gene TRBV30 combines with J gene TRBJ1-6; D not certain. V gave up 0 bases and J gave up 0 bases, with 6 bases separating them. This CDR3 has 15 amino acids. Germline CDR1 is GTSNPN and CDR2 is SVGIG (reference sequence). CDR3 protein: CAWSVPSSYNSPLHF. CDR3 in DNA: TGTGCCTGGAGTGTACCGAGCTCCTATAATTCACCCCTCCACTTT.

The rearrangement links TRBV11-2 to TRBJ1-4, with D tentatively TRBD1 (6 bases). The CDR3 runs 15 residues. V shed 5 bases and J shed 8 bases, with 18 bases lying between them. Per the germline V gene, CDR1 is SGHAT and CDR2 is FQNNGV. The CDR3 region has the DNA TGTGCCAGCAGCCCCCCGGGGGCAGGGGCCGAAAAACTGTTTTTT. Translation: CASSPPGAGAEKLFF.

The chain carries TRBV19 and TRBJ2-3; 9 bases align to TRBD2. The V gene's germline CDR1 is LNHDA and CDR2 SQIVND (reference sequence). The CDR3 is 16 residues long. The J segment lost 3 bases and the V segment lost 6 bases, leaving 10 bases of the junction unmatched. DNA of the CDR3: TGTGCCAGTAGGAGAATAGCGGGAGTTGGAACAGATACGCAGTATTTT. Protein sequence: CASRRIAGVGTDTQYF.

This clone has only a few counts. V usage is TRBV6-5 and J usage is TRBJ1-1; possible D gene TRBD1, 5 bases. Germline lookup yields CDR1 MNHEY and CDR2 SVGAGI. The CDR3 consists of 13 residues. Trimming left V 8 bases short and J 0 bases short, with 10 bases between. The chain's CDR3 is CASCGQLNTEAFF. In DNA form, the CDR3 reads TGTGCCAGCTGCGGACAATTGAACACTGAAGCTTTCTTT.

This clone was detected only once. The chain couples TRBV6-5 to TRBJ2-2, with D perhaps being TRBD1 or TRBD2 (5 bases each). With 2 bases removed from V and 7 bases from J, the gap between germline ends came to 14 bases. Germline assignment: CDR1 MNHEY and CDR2 SVGAGI. The CDR3 totals 15 residues. The CDR3 loop is CASSYEGTARGELFF. Here the CDR3 DNA reads TGTGCCAGCAGTTACGAAGGGACGGCTCGCGGGGAGCTGTTTTTT.

The chain recombines TRBV7-9 with TRBJ1-2; D remains unclear. Trimming stripped 4 bases from V and 2 bases from J, with 17 bases between. The CDR3 loop spans 16 amino acids. The germline CDR1 and CDR2 sequences are SEHNR and FQNEAQ (reference sequence). DNA of the CDR3: TGTGCCAGCAGCTCCACGAACCCTCAAAAGAACTATGGCTACACCTTC. Protein sequence: CASSSTNPQKNYGYTF.

V gene TRBV10-3 combines with J gene TRBJ2-1; 11 nucleotides match TRBD2. Germline V gives CDR1 ENHRY, CDR2 SYGVKD. V was pared by 1 base and J by 6 bases, with 5 bases of the junction left unmatched. The CDR3 has 16 amino acids. CDR3 DNA: TGTGCCATCAGTGAGTTAGGGCTAGCGGGAGGCAATGAGCAGTTCTTC. As protein: CAISELGLAGGNEQFF.

This clone was picked up a small number of times. V and J are TRBV2 and TRBJ2-5, with 16 bases identical to TRBD2. V shed 8 bases, J shed 2 bases, and the junction held 5 bases outside the gene matches. From germline, CDR1 is SNHLY and CDR2 FYNNEI. The length of the CDR3 is 16 residues. CDR3 residues: CASPGLAGGLQETQYF. Written as DNA, the CDR3 is TGTGCCAGCCCGGGACTAGCGGGGGGGTTACAAGAGACCCAGTACTTC. Supplemented by reference TRBV2 and TRBJ2-5, the full variable domain reads EPEVTQTPSHQVTQMGQEVILRCVPISNHLYFYWYRQILGQKVEFLVSFYNNEISEKSEIFDDQFSVERPDGSNFTLKIRSTKLEDSAMYFCASPGLAGGLQETQYFGPGTRLLVL.

The CDR3 DNA is TGTGCCAGCAGCTTAATAGGGACTACGGGCATAGATACGCAGTATTTT. Protein: CASSLIGTTGIDTQYF. The J gene is TRBJ2-3, the V gene TRBV7-2, with 7 positions matching TRBD2. The germline CDR1 and CDR2 sequences are SGHTA and FQGNSA. V gave up 2 bases and J gave up 5 bases; unmatched junction bases: 10. CDR3 size: 16 residues. Supplemented by reference TRBV7-2 and TRBJ2-3, the full variable domain reads GAGVSQSPSNKVTEKGKDVELRCDPISGHTALYWYRQSLGQGLEFLIYFQGNSAPDKSGLPSDRFSAERTGGSVSTLTIQRTQQEDSAVYLCASSLIGTTGIDTQYFGPGTRLTVL.

This rearrangement joins TRBV7-2 to TRBJ2-1; D ambiguous. The CDR3 is 12 residues long. V was pared by 3 bases and J by 9 bases, with 9 bases between. The germline gives CDR1 SGHTA, CDR2 FQGNSA. In DNA form, the CDR3 reads TGTGCCAGCAGCTTCGGAAGGCGTGAGCAGTTCTTC. This sequence encodes CASSFGRREQFF.

The J gene is TRBJ2-7, the V gene TRBV30; D is unresolved. CDR1 is GTSNPN and CDR2 is SVGIG in the germline V gene (reference sequence). The CDR3 sequence is 14 residues long. V lost 0 bases, J lost 2 bases, and 11 bases lay in between. CDR3 protein: CAWSVGGRAYEQYF. DNA of the CDR3: TGTGCCTGGAGTGTCGGCGGACGAGCCTACGAGCAGTACTTC.

V and J are TRBV5-6 and TRBJ1-2, with TRBD1 as a possible D gene (5 bases). Per the germline V gene, CDR1 is SGHDT and CDR2 is YYEEEE. The CDR3 spans 14 residues. The V and J ends lost 0 bases and 5 bases respectively, with 11 bases between them. The CDR3 sequence: CASSLAGQIYGYTF. CDR3 nucleotides: TGTGCCAGCAGCTTGGCAGGGCAGATTTATGGCTACACCTTC. The full variable domain, completed using reference TRBV5-6 and TRBJ1-2, is DAGVTQSPTHLIKTRGQQVTLRCSPKSGHDTVSWYQQALGQGPQFIFQYYEEEERQRGNFPDRFSGHQFPNYSSELNVNALLLGDSALYLCASSLAGQIYGYTFGSGTRLTVV.

The chain recombines TRBV29-1 with TRBJ2-5, with D possibly being TRBD1 (7 bases). Germline V gene lookup returns CDR1 SQVTM and CDR2 ANQGSEA. The CDR3 totals 13 residues. Trimming stripped 7 bases from V and 4 bases from J, with 16 bases between. CDR3 coding DNA: TGCAGCGCCAGGACAGGAGGGCCAGAGACCCAGTACTTC. This gives the protein CSARTGGPETQYF.